This TCR beta chain was observed in a study of shared clonotypes between healthy human individuals. Selected positively for CCR7 and CD45RO-negative, naive CD8 cells excluded terminally differentiated effector memory CD45RA+ cells. The repertoire was sequenced with immunoSEQ multiplex PCR; TCRdb's copy has only in-frame clones and lacks some. The sample holds about 2.1 million clones, roughly 93% seen once. Sample: naive CD8+ T cells from PBMCs. The origin of this receptor is a man aged 18 to 29 in good health. Some clones in this sample may be carry-over from other donors' samples.

CDR3 sequence: CASSSGASEAFF. In DNA form, the CDR3 reads TGTGCCAGCAGTTCCGGGGCATCCGAAGCTTTCTTT. The chain carries TRBV27 and TRBJ1-1; the D gene is possibly TRBD1 (5 bases). CDR3 length: 12 residues. V shed 4 bases and J shed 8 bases, with 11 bases lying between them. Germline loops: CDR1 MNHEY, CDR2 SMNVEV (reference sequence).